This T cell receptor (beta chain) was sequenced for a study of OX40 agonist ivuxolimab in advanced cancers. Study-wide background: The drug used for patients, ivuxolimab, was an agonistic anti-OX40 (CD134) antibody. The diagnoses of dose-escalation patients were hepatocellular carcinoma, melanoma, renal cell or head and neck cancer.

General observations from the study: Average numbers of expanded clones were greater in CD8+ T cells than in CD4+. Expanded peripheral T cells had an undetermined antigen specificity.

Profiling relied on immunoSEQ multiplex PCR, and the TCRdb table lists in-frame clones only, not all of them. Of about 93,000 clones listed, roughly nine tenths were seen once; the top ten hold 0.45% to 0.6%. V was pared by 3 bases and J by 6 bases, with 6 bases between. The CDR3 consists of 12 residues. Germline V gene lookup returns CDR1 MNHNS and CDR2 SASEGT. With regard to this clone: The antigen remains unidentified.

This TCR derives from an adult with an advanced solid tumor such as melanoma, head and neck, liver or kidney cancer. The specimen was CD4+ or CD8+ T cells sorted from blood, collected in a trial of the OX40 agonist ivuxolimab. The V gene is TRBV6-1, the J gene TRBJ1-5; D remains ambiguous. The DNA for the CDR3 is TGTGCCAGCAGTGATCCGGGTCAGCCCCAGCATTTT. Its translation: CASSDPGQPQHF.